The sequence of this TCR beta chain was determined in a study of OX40 agonist ivuxolimab in advanced cancers. Individuals having autoimmune disease history or systemic immunosuppression were not enrolled. Sampling of blood occurred at baseline, cycle 4 day 1, and cycle 7 day 1. Using immunoSEQ multiplex PCR, the repertoire was profiled, and TCRdb retains in-frame clones only, with some absent. Of 40,000 or so clones in the sample, around 73% were seen once. Germline V gives CDR1 MNHNY, CDR2 SVGAGI (reference sequence). The CDR3 consists of 15 residues. Deletions cut 5 bases from V and 0 bases from J, with 11 bases between. Notes on this clone: Its target is unknown.

General study findings and limits: The work left the antigen specificity of expanded peripheral T cells undetermined.

The starting material was CD4+ or CD8+ T cells sorted from blood, obtained in a trial of the OX40 agonist ivuxolimab. The chain links TRBV6-6 to TRBJ2-1, with a possible D match to TRBD1 (5 bases). The source is an adult with an advanced solid tumor such as melanoma, head and neck, liver or kidney cancer. CDR3 sequence reads: CASSLAQGSYNEQFF. CDR3 DNA: TGTGCCAGCAGTCTGGCCCAGGGCTCCTACAATGAGCAGTTCTTC.